The present TCR beta chain was sequenced within a study of circulating tumor DNA in untreated peripheral T-cell lymphoma (dated by TCRdb to the early 2020s). The study in broad terms: To follow circulating tumor DNA that carried tumor TCR clonotypes, serum samples were taken at baseline and then repeatedly over the course of treatment. Results the study describes overall, beyond this receptor: Among 20 to 25 serially sampled patients, about 41% cleared ctDNA after two cycles, and detectable ctDNA after therapy showed a trend toward worse survival. Tumor-specific clonotypes were found in 76% of patients, coming from more than 85% of baseline tissues and approximately 61% of baseline serum samples. ctDNA persistence did not always predict relapse, since two patients whose ctDNA stayed persistently detectable after therapy remained in remission over 10 years of follow-up.

Note on this clone: Its antigen remains undetermined. It has no much larger one-base neighbor in the sample; base qualities were not kept.

Its CDR3 holds 15 amino acids, cysteine through phenylalanine. Left in the record is the CDR3 DNA by itself, 45 bases read in frame from the first base. V and J are truncated by 3 bases and 1 base respectively, leaving an intervening sequence of 9 bases. From the germline V gene, CDR1 is MGHRA and CDR2 is YSYEKL. Library preparation used the immunoSEQ multiplex PCR assay. TCRdb took over this immuneACCESS table, retaining in-frame rearrangements with V and J assigned. Such tables are incomplete; in checked studies, under half of the missing clones stem from an unresolved V gene, and the remainder is unexplained. A total of 420 or so clones appear in this sample, 85% to 90% of them only once. The ten largest clones add up to around 3.2% of the sample. Next-generation sequencing of T-cell receptor sequences was used to monitor peripheral T-cell lymphoma patients receiving frontline treatment on a trial.

The sequenced material came from cell-free DNA from blood serum. The clonotype comes from a human donor with peripheral T-cell lymphoma. This sequence uses TRBV4-1 and TRBJ1-4; no D gene is confidently identified. The CDR3 region has the sequence CASSQLDVTNEKLFF. The nucleotide sequence reads as follows: TGCGCCAGCAGCCAGTTGGACGTAACTAATGAAAAACTGTTTTTT.